This T cell receptor beta chain was recovered during a study of CD8 T cells in ankylosing spondylitis. The sample holds a few counts of this clonotype. TCRdb analysed the 5' RACE reads with MiXCR anew, one entry per CDR3 protein. In the table there are tens of thousands of distinct CDR3 sequences, around 26% of which are singletons. Sequenced input: blood, either unsorted or a sorted T cell fraction (not recorded which). This clonotype originated in a male donor with ankylosing spondylitis or in good health (not recorded which).

This chain's CDR3 is CASSLTRASGTDTQYF. Here the CDR3 DNA reads TGTGCCAGCAGCTTAACACGGGCTAGCGGTACAGATACGCAGTATTTT. The chain employs TRBV7-3 and TRBJ2-3; 7 nucleotides align to TRBD2. Germline V lookup: CDR1 SGHTA, CDR2 FQGTGA. V lost 0 bases, J lost 3 bases, and 6 bases stayed unmatched. The CDR3 consists of 16 residues. The full variable domain, rest sourced from reference TRBV7-3 and TRBJ2-3, is GAGVSQTPSNKVTEKGKYVELRCDPISGHTALYWYRQSLGQGPEFLIYFQGTGAADDSGLPNDRFFAVRPEGSVSTLKIQRTERGDSAVYLCASSLTRASGTDTQYFGPGTRLTVL.